This entry concerns a single T cell receptor beta chain. The table came from immunoSEQ multiplex PCR; TCRdb's copy has only in-frame clones and leaves some out. The sample records roughly 30,000 clones, over 85% being singletons. This record belongs to a study of T cell changes during pregnancy in multiple sclerosis. This CDR3 is built from 15 residues. With V trimmed by 6 bases and J by 0 bases, 0 bases remained unmatched. CDR1 MNHEY and CDR2 SVGAGI come from the germline V gene. Sequences were derived from CD8+ T cells from peripheral blood mononuclear cells, sampled in the first trimester of pregnancy. The chain uses TRBV6-5 and TRBJ2-6, with TRBD1 identical over 9 bases. The receptor's source is a female donor with multiple sclerosis, enrolled in a pregnancy study. The chain's CDR3 is CASRDRGSGANVLTF. CDR3 sequence (DNA): TGTGCCAGCAGGGACAGGGGCTCTGGGGCCAACGTCCTGACTTTC.